This T cell receptor beta chain was sequenced for a study of cytomegalovirus exposure and HLA in healthy donors. Study as a whole: The 120 validation repertoires matched the 666 first-cohort repertoires in platform, a later analysis reported. Study-wide results and caveats: It was 164 TCR beta chains that were listed as cytomegalovirus-associated. CMV antigen specificity of three CMV-associated chains was confirmed in vitro. Many donors shared some public TCRs, even though most TCR sequences were rare.

From germline, CDR1 is KGHSH and CDR2 LQKENI. Trimming took 4 bases from V and 3 from J; bases not matched to a gene: 10. The CDR3 has 16 amino acids. Data came from immunoSEQ multiplex PCR; TCRdb stores just in-frame clones and leaves some out. The profile shows 200,000 to 250,000 clones, around 88% of them singletons. A remark on this clone: Its specificity is not known.

The clonotype comes from a woman younger than 35 in good health and CMV-seronegative. This chain links TRBV18 with TRBJ1-1; 8 positions agree with TRBD1. The sequencing sample was made of PBMCs. CDR3: CASSLGTGKSDTEAFF. CDR3 sequence (DNA): TGTGCCAGCTCACTTGGGACAGGCAAATCGGACACTGAAGCTTTCTTT.